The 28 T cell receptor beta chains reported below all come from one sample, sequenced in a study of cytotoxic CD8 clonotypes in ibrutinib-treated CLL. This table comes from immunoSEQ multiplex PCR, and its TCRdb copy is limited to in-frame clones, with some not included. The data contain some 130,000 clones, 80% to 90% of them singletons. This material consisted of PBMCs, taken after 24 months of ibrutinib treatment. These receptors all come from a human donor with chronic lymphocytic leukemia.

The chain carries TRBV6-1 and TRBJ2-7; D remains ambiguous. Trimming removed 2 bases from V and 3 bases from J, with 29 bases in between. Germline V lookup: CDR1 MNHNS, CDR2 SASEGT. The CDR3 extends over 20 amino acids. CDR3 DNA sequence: TGTGCCAGCAGTGAATCAATGCAAGTATTAAGTAGAGAAAAACGCTACGAGCAGTACTTC. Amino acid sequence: CASSESMQVLSREKRYEQYF.

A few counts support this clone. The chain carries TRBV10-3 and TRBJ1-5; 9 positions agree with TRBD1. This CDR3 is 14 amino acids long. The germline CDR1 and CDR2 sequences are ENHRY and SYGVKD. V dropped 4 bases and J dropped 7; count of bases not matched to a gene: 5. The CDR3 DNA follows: TGTGCCATCAGTGGGACAGGGGCGCGGCAGCCCCAGCATTTT. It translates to CAISGTGARQPQHF.

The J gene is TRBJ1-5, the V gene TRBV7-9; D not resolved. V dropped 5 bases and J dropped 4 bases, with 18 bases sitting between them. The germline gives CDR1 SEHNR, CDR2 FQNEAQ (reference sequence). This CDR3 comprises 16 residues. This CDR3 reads CASSRSGGRENQPQHF. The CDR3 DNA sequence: TGTGCCAGCAGCCGATCCGGTGGCAGAGAAAATCAGCCCCAGCATTTT.

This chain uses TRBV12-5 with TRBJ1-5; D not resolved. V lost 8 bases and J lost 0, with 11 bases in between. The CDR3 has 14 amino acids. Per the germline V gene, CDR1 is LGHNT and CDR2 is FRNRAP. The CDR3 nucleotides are TGTGCTAGTTCATCTGAATATAGCAATCAGCCCCAGCATTTT. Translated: CASSSEYSNQPQHF.

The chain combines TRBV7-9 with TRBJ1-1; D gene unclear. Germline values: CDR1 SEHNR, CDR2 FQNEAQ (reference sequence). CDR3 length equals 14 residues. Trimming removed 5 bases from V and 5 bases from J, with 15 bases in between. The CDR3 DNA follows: TGTGCCAGCAGCCCGAGAGCCCACGAGACTGAAGCTTTCTTT. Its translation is CASSPRAHETEAFF.

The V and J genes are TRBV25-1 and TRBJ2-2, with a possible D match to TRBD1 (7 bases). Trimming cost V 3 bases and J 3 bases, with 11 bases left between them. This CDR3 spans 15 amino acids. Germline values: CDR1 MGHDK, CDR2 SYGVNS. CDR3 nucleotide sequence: TGTGCCAGCAGTGATGCCAGGGGGGACACCGGGGAGCTGTTTTTT. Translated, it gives CASSDARGDTGELFF.

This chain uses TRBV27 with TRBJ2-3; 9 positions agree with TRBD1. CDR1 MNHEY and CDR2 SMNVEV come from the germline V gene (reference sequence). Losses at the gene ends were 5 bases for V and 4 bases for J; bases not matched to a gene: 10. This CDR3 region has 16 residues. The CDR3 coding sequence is TGTGCCAGCAGTGCCCCGGGGGACAGGGTCGCAGATACGCAGTATTTT. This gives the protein CASSAPGDRVADTQYF.

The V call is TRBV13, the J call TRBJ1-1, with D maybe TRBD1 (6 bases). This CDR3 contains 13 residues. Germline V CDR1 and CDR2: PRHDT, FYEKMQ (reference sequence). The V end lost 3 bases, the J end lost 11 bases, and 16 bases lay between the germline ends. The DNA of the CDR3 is TGTGCCAGCAGCTTGCCGGGGGCGAGGGTGGCTTTCTTT. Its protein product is CASSLPGARVAFF.

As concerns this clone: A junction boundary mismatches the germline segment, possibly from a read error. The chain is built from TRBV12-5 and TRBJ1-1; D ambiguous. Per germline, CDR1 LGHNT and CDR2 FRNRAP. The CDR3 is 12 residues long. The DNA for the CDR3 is TGTGCTAGTGCTTTGAGGGCGACCGAAGCTTTCTTT. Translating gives CASALRATEAFF.

The CDR3 protein is CASSLPRGQETQYF. The CDR3 nucleotides read TGTGCCAGCAGCTTGCCGAGGGGGCAAGAGACCCAGTACTTC. The chain carries TRBV5-4 and TRBJ2-5; TRBD1 might be the D (6 bases). Per the germline V gene, CDR1 is SGHNT and CDR2 is YYREEE (reference sequence). Trimming took off 1 base at V and 2 bases at J, with 9 bases between the two ends. This CDR3 is 14 amino acids long.

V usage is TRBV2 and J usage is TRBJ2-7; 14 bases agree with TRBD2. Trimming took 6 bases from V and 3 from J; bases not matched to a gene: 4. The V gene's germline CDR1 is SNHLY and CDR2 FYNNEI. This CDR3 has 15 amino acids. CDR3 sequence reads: CASSQGLAGVYEQYF. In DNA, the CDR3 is TGTGCCAGCAGCCAGGGACTAGCGGGGGTCTACGAGCAGTACTTC.

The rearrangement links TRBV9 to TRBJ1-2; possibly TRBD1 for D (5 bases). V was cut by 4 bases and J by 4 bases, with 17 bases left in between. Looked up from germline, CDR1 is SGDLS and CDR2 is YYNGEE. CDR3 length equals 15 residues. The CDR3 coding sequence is TGTGCCAGCAGCCTGGTGGGGGAAGGAGCCTATGGCTACACCTTC. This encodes CASSLVGEGAYGYTF.

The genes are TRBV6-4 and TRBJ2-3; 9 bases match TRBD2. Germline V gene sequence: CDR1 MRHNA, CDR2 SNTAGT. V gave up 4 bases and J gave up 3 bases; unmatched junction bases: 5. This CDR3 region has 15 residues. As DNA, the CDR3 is TGTGCCAGCAGTGCCCTAGCGGGGAAGACAGATACGCAGTATTTT. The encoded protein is CASSALAGKTDTQYF.

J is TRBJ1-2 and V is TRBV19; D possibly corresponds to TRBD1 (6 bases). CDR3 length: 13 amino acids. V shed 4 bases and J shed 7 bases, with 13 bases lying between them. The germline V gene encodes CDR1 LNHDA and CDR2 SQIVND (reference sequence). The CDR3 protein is CASSTGQIGGYTF. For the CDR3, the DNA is TGTGCCAGTAGTACCGGACAGATCGGTGGCTACACCTTC.

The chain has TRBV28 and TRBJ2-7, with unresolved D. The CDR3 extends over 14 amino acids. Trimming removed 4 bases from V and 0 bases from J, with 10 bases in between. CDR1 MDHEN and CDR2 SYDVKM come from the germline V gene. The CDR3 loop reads CASSSLGSSYEQYF. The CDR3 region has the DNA TGTGCCAGCAGTTCGCTGGGCTCCTCCTACGAGCAGTACTTC. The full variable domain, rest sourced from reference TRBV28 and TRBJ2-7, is DVKVTQSSRYLVKRTGEKVFLECVQDMDHENMFWYRQDPGLGLRLIYFSYDVKMKEKGDIPEGYSVSREKKERFSLILESASTNQTSMYLCASSSLGSSYEQYFGPGTRLTVT.

CDR3 protein: CASSRGLANPSYEQYF. The DNA of the CDR3 is TGTGCCAGCAGCAGAGGACTAGCGAACCCATCCTACGAGCAGTACTTC. This rearrangement joins TRBV7-8 to TRBJ2-7; 9 nucleotides align to TRBD2. V was pared by 5 bases and J by 1 base, with 9 bases of the junction left unmatched. CDR3 length equals 16 residues. CDR1 and CDR2 from the germline V gene are SGHVS and FQNEAQ.

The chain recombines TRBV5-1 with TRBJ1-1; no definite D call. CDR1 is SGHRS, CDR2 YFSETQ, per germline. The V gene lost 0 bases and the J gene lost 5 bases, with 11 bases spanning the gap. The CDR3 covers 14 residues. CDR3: CASSLEAGRTEAFF. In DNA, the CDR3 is TGCGCCAGCAGCTTGGAGGCAGGACGGACTGAAGCTTTCTTT.

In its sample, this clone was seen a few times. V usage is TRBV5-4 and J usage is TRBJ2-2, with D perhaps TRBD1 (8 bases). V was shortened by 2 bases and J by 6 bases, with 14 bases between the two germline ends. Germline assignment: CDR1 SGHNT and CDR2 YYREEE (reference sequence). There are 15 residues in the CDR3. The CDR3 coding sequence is TGTGCCAGCAGCTTTACAGGGGGAGGGTCCGGGGAGCTGTTTTTT. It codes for CASSFTGGGSGELFF. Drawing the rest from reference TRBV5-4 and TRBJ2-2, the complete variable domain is ETGVTQSPTHLIKTRGQQVTLRCSSQSGHNTVSWYQQALGQGPQFIFQYYREEENGRGNFPPRFSGLQFPNYSSELNVNALELDDSALYLCASSFTGGGSGELFFGEGSRLTVL.

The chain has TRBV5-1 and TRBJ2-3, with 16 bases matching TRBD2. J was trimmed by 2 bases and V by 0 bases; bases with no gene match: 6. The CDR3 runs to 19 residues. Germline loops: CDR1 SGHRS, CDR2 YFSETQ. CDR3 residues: CASSLAGLAGGIPTDTQYF. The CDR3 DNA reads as TGCGCCAGCAGCTTGGCGGGACTAGCGGGGGGGATACCCACAGATACGCAGTATTTT.

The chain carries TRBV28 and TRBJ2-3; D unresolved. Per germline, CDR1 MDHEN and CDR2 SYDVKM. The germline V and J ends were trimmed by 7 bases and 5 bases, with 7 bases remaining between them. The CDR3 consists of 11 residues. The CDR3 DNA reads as TGTGCCAGCATCCTAGGAGATACGCAGTATTTT. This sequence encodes CASILGDTQYF.

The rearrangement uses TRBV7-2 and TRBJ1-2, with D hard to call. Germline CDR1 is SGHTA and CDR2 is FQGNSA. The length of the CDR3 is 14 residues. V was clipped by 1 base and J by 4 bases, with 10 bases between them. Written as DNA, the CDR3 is TGTGCCAGCAGCTTAGACAGTTTACTCTATGGCTACACCTTC. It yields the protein CASSLDSLLYGYTF.

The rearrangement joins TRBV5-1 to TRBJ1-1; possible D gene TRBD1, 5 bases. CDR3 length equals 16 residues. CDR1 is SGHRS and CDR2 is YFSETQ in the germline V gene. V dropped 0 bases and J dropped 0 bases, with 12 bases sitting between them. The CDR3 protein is CASSLVQTEMNTEAFF. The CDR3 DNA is TGCGCCAGCAGCTTGGTCCAGACAGAGATGAACACTGAAGCTTTCTTT. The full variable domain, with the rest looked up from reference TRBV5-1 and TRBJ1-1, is KAGVTQTPRYLIKTRGQQVTLSCSPISGHRSVSWYQQTPGQGLQFLFEYFSETQRNKGNFPGRFSGRQFSNSRSEMNVSTLELGDSALYLCASSLVQTEMNTEAFFGQGTRLTVV.

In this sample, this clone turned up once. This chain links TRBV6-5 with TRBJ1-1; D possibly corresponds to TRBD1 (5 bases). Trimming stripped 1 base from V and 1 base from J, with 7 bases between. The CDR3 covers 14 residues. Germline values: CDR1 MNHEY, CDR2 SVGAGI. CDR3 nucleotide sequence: TGTGCCAGCAGTTACTTGGGACGGAACACTGAAGCTTTCTTT. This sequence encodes CASSYLGRNTEAFF.

DNA for the CDR3: TGTGCCAGCAGCTTAGTAGCATGGGAGGGTCATGACGAGCAGTACTTC. Translation gives CASSLVAWEGHDEQYF. The chain recombines TRBV7-9 with TRBJ2-7; 7 bases are a match to TRBD2. J lost 5 bases, V lost 1 base, and 11 bases had no gene match. CDR3 length: 16 amino acids. Germline CDR1 SEHNR, CDR2 FQNEAQ (reference sequence). Looking up the rest from reference TRBV7-9 and TRBJ2-7 gives the full variable domain: DTGVSQNPRHKITKRGQNVTFRCDPISEHNRLYWYRQTLGQGPEFLTYFQNEAQLEKSRLLSDRFSAERPKGSFSTLEIQRTEQGDSAMYLCASSLVAWEGHDEQYFGPGTRLTVT.

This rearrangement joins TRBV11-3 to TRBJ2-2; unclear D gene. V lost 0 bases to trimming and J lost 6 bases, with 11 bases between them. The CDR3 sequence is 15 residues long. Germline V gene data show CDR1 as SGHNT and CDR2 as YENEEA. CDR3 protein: CASSLDGVPPGELFF. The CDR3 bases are TGTGCCAGCAGCTTAGATGGGGTCCCCCCCGGGGAGCTGTTTTTT.

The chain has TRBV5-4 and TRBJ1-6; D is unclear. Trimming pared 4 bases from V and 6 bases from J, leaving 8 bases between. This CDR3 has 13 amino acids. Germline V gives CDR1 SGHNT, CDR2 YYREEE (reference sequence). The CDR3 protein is CASSVEPNSPLHF. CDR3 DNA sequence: TGTGCCAGCAGCGTTGAACCTAATTCACCCCTCCACTTT.

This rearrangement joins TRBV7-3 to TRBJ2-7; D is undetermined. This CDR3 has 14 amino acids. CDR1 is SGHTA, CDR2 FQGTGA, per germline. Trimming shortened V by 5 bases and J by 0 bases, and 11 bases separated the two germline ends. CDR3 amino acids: CASSPSESSYEQYF. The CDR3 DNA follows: TGTGCCAGCAGCCCAAGCGAAAGCTCCTACGAGCAGTACTTC. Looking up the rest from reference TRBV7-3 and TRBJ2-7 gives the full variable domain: GAGVSQTPSNKVTEKGKYVELRCDPISGHTALYWYRQSLGQGPEFLIYFQGTGAADDSGLPNDRFFAVRPEGSVSTLKIQRTERGDSAVYLCASSPSESSYEQYFGPGTRLTVT.

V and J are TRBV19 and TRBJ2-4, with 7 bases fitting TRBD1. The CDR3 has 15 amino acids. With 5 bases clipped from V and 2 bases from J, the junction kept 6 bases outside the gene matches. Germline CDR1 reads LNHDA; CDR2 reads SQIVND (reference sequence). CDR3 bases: TGTGCCAGTAGTGCACTGACAGGGTCCAAAAACATTCAGTACTTC. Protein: CASSALTGSKNIQYF.